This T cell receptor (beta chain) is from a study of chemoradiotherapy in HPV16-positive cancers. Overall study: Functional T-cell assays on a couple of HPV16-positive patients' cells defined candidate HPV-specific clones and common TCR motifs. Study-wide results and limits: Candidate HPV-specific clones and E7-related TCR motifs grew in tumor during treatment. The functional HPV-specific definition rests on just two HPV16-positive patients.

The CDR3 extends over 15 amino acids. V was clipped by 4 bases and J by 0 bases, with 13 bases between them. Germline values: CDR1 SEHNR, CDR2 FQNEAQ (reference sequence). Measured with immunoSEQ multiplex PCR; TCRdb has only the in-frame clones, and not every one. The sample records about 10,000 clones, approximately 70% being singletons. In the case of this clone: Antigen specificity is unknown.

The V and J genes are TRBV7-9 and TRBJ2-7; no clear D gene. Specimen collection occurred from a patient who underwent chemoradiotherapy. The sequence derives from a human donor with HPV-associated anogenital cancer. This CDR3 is CASSSGRLSSYEQYF. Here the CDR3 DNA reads TGTGCCAGCAGCTCCGGGCGGCTTAGCTCCTACGAGCAGTACTTC.